Presented here are 20 T cell receptor beta chains from one specimen sequenced in a study of blood T cell repertoires in COVID-19. Assay used: immunoSEQ multiplex PCR; TCRdb lists only in-frame clones, some missing. The sample lists 200,000 to 250,000 clones; roughly 87% were seen once. The sequenced sample was PBMCs or T cells enriched from blood (not recorded which). These receptors were taken from a man between 18 and 29 years old with acute COVID-19.

This chain connects TRBV2 to TRBJ2-7; tentatively, D is TRBD1 (7 bases). The CDR3 spans 14 residues. Germline V gene data show CDR1 as SNHLY and CDR2 as FYNNEI. V lost 4 bases and J 4 bases, leaving 14 bases between the germline ends. The CDR3 region is CASSAEQGRYEQYF. The CDR3 nucleotides are TGTGCCAGCAGTGCAGAACAGGGGAGGTACGAGCAGTACTTC.

This clone has a handful of counts. The rearrangement uses TRBV4-1 and TRBJ2-3; D might be TRBD2 (5 bases). Trimming removed 0 bases at V and 8 bases at J, with 18 bases between. The CDR3 runs to 16 residues. Germline lookup yields CDR1 MGHRA and CDR2 YSYEKL. The CDR3 coding sequence is TGCGCCAGCAGCCAAGAAGGGAGCCCCCCGCTCGGTACGCAGTATTTT. Its protein product is CASSQEGSPPLGTQYF.

The chain links TRBV30 to TRBJ1-1; D is unresolved. V gave up 2 bases and J gave up 8 bases, with 9 bases separating them. The CDR3 totals 11 residues. Germline CDR1 GTSNPN, CDR2 SVGIG (reference sequence). The CDR3 nucleotides are TGTGCCTGGAGTTCCGCAGGAGAAGCTTTCTTT. Protein sequence: CAWSSAGEAFF.

J is TRBJ1-2 and V is TRBV27; D remains unclear. The CDR3 sequence is 13 residues long. Germline CDR1 reads MNHEY; CDR2 reads SMNVEV (reference sequence). V gave up 1 base and J gave up 3 bases, with 6 bases separating them. The CDR3 nucleotides read TGTGCCAGCAGTTTATTCGGGGACTATGGCTACACCTTC. Residues: CASSLFGDYGYTF.

This clone was seen a single time. The chain links TRBV28 to TRBJ2-1, with 7 bases identical to TRBD2. J gave up 13 bases and V 3 bases, and 6 bases lay outside the gene matches. This CDR3 is 12 amino acids long. In germline, CDR1 is MDHEN, CDR2 SYDVKM. DNA of the CDR3: TGTGCCAGCAGTTTGGGCGGGAGAACCCAGTTCTTC. This codes for CASSLGGRTQFF.

The CDR3: CASSQETPGGPLETQYF. Written as DNA, the CDR3 is TGCGCCAGCAGCCAAGAAACCCCGGGAGGGCCCTTGGAGACCCAGTACTTC. The chain couples TRBV4-1 to TRBJ2-5; 8 nucleotides line up with TRBD2. The CDR3 totals 17 residues. The germline CDR1 and CDR2 sequences are MGHRA and YSYEKL. V lost 0 bases and J lost 5; bases outside the gene matches: 11.

The rearrangement joins TRBV4-1 to TRBJ2-7; TRBD2 is a possible D gene (5 bases). Germline assignment: CDR1 MGHRA and CDR2 YSYEKL. CDR3 size: 15 residues. V shed 4 bases and J shed 2 bases, with 15 bases lying between them. CDR3 nucleotides: TGCGCCAGCAGCCGGGGTGGCGGGCTCGCCTACGAGCAGTACTTC. It specifies CASSRGGGLAYEQYF.

This chain uses TRBV2 with TRBJ2-3; 8 positions agree with TRBD1. From germline, CDR1 is SNHLY and CDR2 FYNNEI. Trimming removed 6 bases from V and 15 bases from J; junction bases left unmatched: 11. The CDR3 runs 12 residues. CDR3 protein: CASSQGEDRVYF. CDR3 nucleotides: TGTGCCAGCAGCCAGGGTGAGGACAGGGTATATTTT.

This clone was observed a single time. The V and J genes are TRBV5-4 and TRBJ1-2; no definite D call. Germline assignment: CDR1 SGHNT and CDR2 YYREEE (reference sequence). The length of the CDR3 is 14 residues. Between the trimmed V and J ends, which lost 5 bases and 4 bases, there was a span of 15 bases. The CDR3 DNA follows: TGTGCCAGCAGTCCCGGAGGGTTGAGCTATGGCTACACCTTC. The encoded protein is CASSPGGLSYGYTF.

This chain links TRBV5-4 with TRBJ2-3, with D hard to call. CDR3 length: 12 amino acids. Germline V lookup: CDR1 SGHNT, CDR2 YYREEE (reference sequence). V gave up 5 bases and J gave up 6 bases, with 10 bases separating them. CDR3 nucleotides: TGTGCCAGCAGTTCAAGTGCGGATACGCAGTATTTT. This translates into CASSSSADTQYF.

The gene calls are TRBV21-1 and TRBJ1-4; the table names TRBD1, a call not compared with the DNA. TRBV21-1 is shown as a pseudogene. The CDR3 runs 14 residues. For the CDR3, the DNA is TGTGCCAGCAGCAACAGGGTGGGCGGTGAAAAACTGTTTTTT. Translated: CASSNRVGGEKLFF.

The gene calls are TRBV12-3 or TRBV12-4 and TRBJ2-1; possible D gene TRBD2, 6 bases. Trimming shortened V by 6 bases and J by 6 bases, and 12 bases separated the two germline ends. CDR3 size: 13 residues. DNA of the CDR3: TGTGCCAGCAGGTCCTTGGGGGGCAATGAGCAGTTCTTC. Translated: CASRSLGGNEQFF.

The chain carries TRBV15 and TRBJ1-6, with TRBD1 as a possible D gene (6 bases). The CDR3 has 15 residues. V shed 0 bases and J shed 5 bases, with 8 bases lying between them. Germline values: CDR1 LNHNV, CDR2 YYDKDF (reference sequence). The CDR3 region has the DNA TGTGCCACCAGCAGAGAGGCAGGGGATAATTCACCCCTCCACTTT. It specifies CATSREAGDNSPLHF.

V is TRBV18 and J is TRBJ1-1; no reliable D call. The V and J ends lost 3 bases and 5 bases respectively, with 13 bases between them. This CDR3 contains 14 residues. Per germline, CDR1 KGHSH and CDR2 LQKENI. The CDR3: CASSPSSRSTEAFF. The CDR3 DNA sequence: TGTGCCAGCTCACCTAGCTCCCGGAGTACTGAAGCTTTCTTT. The complete variable domain, with remaining parts taken from reference TRBV18 and TRBJ1-1, reads NAGVMQNPRHLVRRRGQEARLRCSPMKGHSHVYWYRQLPEEGLKFMVYLQKENIIDESGMPKERFSAEFPKEGPSILRIQQVVRGDSAAYFCASSPSSRSTEAFFGQGTRLTVV.

In regard to this clone: The junction does not match germline at one end; this may be a read error. This chain joins TRBV28 and TRBJ2-3; tentative D call: TRBD1 (6 bases). Germline-derived CDR1 and CDR2 are MDHEN and SYDVKM. The CDR3 runs 14 residues. CDR3 DNA sequence: TGTGCCAGCAGTTTGGGACAACCCACATATACGCAGTATTTT. Protein: CASSLGQPTYTQYF.

The table lists this clone with a count of one. This chain uses TRBV6-1 with TRBJ1-3; TRBD1 is a possible D gene (6 bases). Looked up from germline, CDR1 is MNHNS and CDR2 is SASEGT. Trimming took 0 bases from V and 0 from J, leaving 24 bases between them. The CDR3 totals 21 residues. DNA for the CDR3: TGTGCCAGCAGTGAAGCATCCCCTACAGGGATAGGTCGATTCTCTGGAAACACCATATATTTT. This gives the protein CASSEASPTGIGRFSGNTIYF.

The chain joins TRBV5-4 to TRBJ2-6, with 10 bases aligning to TRBD2. The CDR3 is 19 amino acids. Germline loops: CDR1 SGHNT, CDR2 YYREEE (reference sequence). After removal of 4 bases from V and 4 bases from J, the junction contained 14 bases not matched to a gene. DNA of the CDR3: TGTGCCAGCAGCCCGGGACGGCTAGCGGGAGTTTGGGGGGCCAACGTCCTGACTTTC. The encoded protein is CASSPGRLAGVWGANVLTF.

As DNA, the CDR3 is TGTGCCAGCAGCTTGGCCAGGGGGCGGGGTGGCTACACCTTC. This gives the protein CASSLARGRGGYTF. The genes are TRBV5-8 and TRBJ1-2; 8 nucleotides agree with TRBD1. Per the germline V gene, CDR1 is SGHTS and CDR2 is YDEGEE. The CDR3 spans 14 residues. Trimming removed 0 bases from V and 7 bases from J; junction bases left unmatched: 5.

This clone was picked up one time. V is TRBV7-2 and J is TRBJ1-5; weak D call: TRBD1 (6 bases). CDR3 length: 14 residues. CDR1 is SGHTA, CDR2 FQGNSA, per germline. V was cut by 1 base and J by 6 bases, with 10 bases left in between. The CDR3 DNA reads TGTGCCAGCAGCTTAGAGGGGGTCGGTCAGCCCCAGCATTTT. This sequence encodes CASSLEGVGQPQHF.

The chain recombines TRBV13 with TRBJ2-2, with TRBD2 matching over 8 bases. This CDR3 comprises 15 residues. Trimming at V came to 0 bases and at J to 5 bases, leaving 2 bases not matched to a gene. Germline V gene lookup returns CDR1 PRHDT and CDR2 FYEKMQ (reference sequence). CDR3 protein: CASSLGGRATGELFF. In nucleotides, the CDR3 is TGTGCCAGCAGCTTAGGCGGGAGGGCGACCGGGGAGCTGTTTTTT.